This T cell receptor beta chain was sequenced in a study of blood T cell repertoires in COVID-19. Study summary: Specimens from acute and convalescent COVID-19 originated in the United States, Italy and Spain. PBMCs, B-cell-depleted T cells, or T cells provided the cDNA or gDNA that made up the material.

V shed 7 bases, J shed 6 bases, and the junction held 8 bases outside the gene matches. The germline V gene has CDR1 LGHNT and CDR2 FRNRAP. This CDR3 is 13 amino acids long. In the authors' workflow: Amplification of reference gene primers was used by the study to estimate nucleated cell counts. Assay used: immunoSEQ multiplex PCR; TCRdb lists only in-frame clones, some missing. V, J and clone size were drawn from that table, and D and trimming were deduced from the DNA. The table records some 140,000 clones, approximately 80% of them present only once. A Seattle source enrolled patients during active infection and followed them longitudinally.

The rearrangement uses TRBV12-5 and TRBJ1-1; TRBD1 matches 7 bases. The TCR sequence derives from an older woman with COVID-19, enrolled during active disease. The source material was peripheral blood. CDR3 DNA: TGTGCTAGTGAGGGGGCGTTCTACGCTGAAGCTTTCTTT. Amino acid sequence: CASEGAFYAEAFF.